This TCR beta chain was captured by sequencing in a study of radiotherapy plus CTLA-4 blockade in lung cancer. Study context: Objective responses were observed in 15% to 20% of patients, and disease control was achieved by about 30%.

Chemo-refractory metastatic non-small-cell lung cancer patients were treated with focal radiation plus CTLA-4 blockade with ipilimumab. Assay: immunoSEQ multiplex PCR; the TCRdb copy retains only in-frame clones and omits some. The sample carries about 94,000 clones, roughly 80% recorded once. Regarding this clone: Its antigen remains unknown.

Study-wide points: Blood saw expansion of tumor-derived TCR clones after radiotherapy plus ipilimumab.

The V gene's germline CDR1 is SGDLS and CDR2 YYNGEE. CDR3 size: 16 residues. V shed 0 bases and J shed 2 bases, with 9 bases lying between them. The specimen was peripheral blood, collected from a patient treated with radiotherapy plus ipilimumab. The chain recombines TRBV9 with TRBJ2-6; the D is unclear. This TCR derives from a human donor with non-small cell lung cancer that progressed on radiotherapy plus ipilimumab. CDR3 nucleotide sequence: TGTGCCAGCAGCGTAGATAACGTTACTGGGGCCAACGTCCTGACTTTC. This sequence encodes CASSVDNVTGANVLTF.